Sequencing of this T cell receptor beta chain was carried out in a study of T cell changes during pregnancy in multiple sclerosis. V lost 1 base to trimming and J lost 7 bases, with 12 bases between them. Germline lookup yields CDR1 SGHRS and CDR2 YFSETQ. The CDR3 consists of 13 residues. Repertoires were generated with immunoSEQ multiplex PCR, while TCRdb's copy carries only in-frame clones and drops some. The sample has under 85,000 clones, under 95% seen once. This clonotype was obtained from a female donor with multiple sclerosis, enrolled in a pregnancy study. This rearrangement joins TRBV5-1 to TRBJ2-7; D is ambiguous. Material: CD4+ T cells from peripheral blood mononuclear cells, obtained in the second trimester of pregnancy. The CDR3 DNA reads as TGCGCCAGCAGCTTGATTCCCGACGGGGAGCAGTACTTC. This gives the protein CASSLIPDGEQYF. The full variable domain, with the rest looked up from reference TRBV5-1 and TRBJ2-7, is KAGVTQTPRYLIKTRGQQVTLSCSPISGHRSVSWYQQTPGQGLQFLFEYFSETQRNKGNFPGRFSGRQFSNSRSEMNVSTLELGDSALYLCASSLIPDGEQYFGPGTRLTVT.